This entry concerns a single T cell receptor (beta chain). TCRdb's table, derived via immunoSEQ multiplex PCR, lists solely in-frame clones and lacks some. The data show some 1.1 million clones, 60% to 80% seen once. This sample was included in a study of shared clonotypes between healthy human individuals. The donors were all Caucasian adults (living in Nashville, Tennessee). The V gene's germline CDR1 is SGHDT and CDR2 YYEEEE. The CDR3 totals 14 residues. V was clipped by 0 bases and J by 1 base, with 8 bases between them. Specimen: memory CD4+ T cells from PBMCs. Indicated subset: CD45RA-negative fraction. The V gene is TRBV5-6, the J gene TRBJ2-7; tentatively, D is TRBD2 (5 bases). The clonotype originates from a man between 18 and 29 years old in good health. Some clones in this sample may be carry-over from other donors' samples. The CDR3, as DNA: TGTGCCAGCAGCTTGGAGCTAGCTTCCTACGAGCAGTACTTC. The encoded protein is CASSLELASYEQYF.